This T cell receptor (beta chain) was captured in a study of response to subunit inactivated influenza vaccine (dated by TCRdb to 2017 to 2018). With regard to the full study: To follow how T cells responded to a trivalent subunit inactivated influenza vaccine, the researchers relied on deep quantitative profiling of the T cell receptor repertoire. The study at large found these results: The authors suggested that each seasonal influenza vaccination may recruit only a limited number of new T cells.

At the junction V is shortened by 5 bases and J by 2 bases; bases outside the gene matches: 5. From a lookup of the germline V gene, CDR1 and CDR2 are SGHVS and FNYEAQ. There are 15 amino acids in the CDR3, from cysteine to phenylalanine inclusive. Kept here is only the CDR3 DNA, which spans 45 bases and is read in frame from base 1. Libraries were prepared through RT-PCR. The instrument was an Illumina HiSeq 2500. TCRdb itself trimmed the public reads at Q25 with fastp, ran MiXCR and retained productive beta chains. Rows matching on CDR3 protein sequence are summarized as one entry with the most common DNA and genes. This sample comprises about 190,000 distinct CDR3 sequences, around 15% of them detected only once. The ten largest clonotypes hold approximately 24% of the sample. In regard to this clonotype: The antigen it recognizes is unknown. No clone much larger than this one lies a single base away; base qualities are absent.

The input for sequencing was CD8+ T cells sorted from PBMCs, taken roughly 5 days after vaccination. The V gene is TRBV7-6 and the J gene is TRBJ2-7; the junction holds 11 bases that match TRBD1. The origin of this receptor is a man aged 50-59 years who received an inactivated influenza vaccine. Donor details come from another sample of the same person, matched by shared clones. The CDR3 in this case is CASSIGQGAAYEQYF. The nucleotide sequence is TGTGCCAGCAGCATAGGACAGGGGGCCGCCTACGAGCAGTACTTC.